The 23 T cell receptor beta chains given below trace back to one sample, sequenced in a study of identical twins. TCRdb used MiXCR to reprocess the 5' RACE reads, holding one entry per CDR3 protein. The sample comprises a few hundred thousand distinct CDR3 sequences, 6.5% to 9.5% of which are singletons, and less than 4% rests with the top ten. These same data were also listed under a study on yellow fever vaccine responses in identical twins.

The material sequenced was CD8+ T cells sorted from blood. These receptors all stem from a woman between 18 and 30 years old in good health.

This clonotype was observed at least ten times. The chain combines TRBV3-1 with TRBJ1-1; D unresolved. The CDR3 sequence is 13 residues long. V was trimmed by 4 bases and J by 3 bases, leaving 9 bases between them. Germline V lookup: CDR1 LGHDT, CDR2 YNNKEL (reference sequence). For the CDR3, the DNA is TGTGCCAGCAGCCCTCCCTGGGACACTGAAGCTTTCTTT. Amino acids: CASSPPWDTEAFF.

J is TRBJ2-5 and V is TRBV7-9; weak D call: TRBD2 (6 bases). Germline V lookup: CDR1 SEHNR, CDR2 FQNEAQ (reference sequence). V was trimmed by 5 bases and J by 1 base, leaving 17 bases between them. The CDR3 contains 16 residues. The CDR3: CASSKLNQRAQETQYF. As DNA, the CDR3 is TGTGCCAGCAGCAAACTTAACCAGCGGGCCCAAGAGACCCAGTACTTC. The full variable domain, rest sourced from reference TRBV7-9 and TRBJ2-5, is DTGVSQNPRHKITKRGQNVTFRCDPISEHNRLYWYRQTLGQGPEFLTYFQNEAQLEKSRLLSDRFSAERPKGSFSTLEIQRTEQGDSAMYLCASSKLNQRAQETQYFGPGTRLLVL.

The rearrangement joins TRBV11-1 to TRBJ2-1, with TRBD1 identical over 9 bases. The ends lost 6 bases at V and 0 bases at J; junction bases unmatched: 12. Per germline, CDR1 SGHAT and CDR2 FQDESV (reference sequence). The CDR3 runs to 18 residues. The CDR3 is CASSSLRDRESSYNEQFF. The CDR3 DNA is TGTGCCAGCAGTTCCCTCCGGGACAGGGAATCCTCCTACAATGAGCAGTTCTTC.

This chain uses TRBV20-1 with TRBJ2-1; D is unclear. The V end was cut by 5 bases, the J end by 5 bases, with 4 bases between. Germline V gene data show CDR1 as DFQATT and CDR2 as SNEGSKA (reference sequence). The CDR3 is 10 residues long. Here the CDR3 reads CSAQNNEQFF. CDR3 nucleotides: TGCAGTGCTCAGAACAATGAGCAGTTCTTC.

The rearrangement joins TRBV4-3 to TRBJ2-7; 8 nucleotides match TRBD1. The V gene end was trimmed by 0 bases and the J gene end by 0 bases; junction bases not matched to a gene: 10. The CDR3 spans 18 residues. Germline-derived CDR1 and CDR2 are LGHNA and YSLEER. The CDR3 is CASSQDRTGPSSSYEQYF. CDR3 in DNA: TGCGCCAGCAGCCAAGATCGGACAGGGCCTTCTTCCTCCTACGAGCAGTACTTC.

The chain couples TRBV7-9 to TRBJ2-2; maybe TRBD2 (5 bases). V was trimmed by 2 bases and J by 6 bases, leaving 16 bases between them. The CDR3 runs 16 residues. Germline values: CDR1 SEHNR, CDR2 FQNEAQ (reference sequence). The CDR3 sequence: CASSLSPWTVSGELFF. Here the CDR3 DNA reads TGTGCCAGCAGCTTATCCCCTTGGACTGTCTCCGGGGAGCTGTTTTTT.

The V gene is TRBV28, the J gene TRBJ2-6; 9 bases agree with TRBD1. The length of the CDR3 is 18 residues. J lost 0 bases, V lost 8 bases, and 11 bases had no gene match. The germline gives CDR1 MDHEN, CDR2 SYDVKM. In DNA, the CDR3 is TGTGCCAGCTCCTCCTGGGACAGGGCCTTCTCTGGGGCCAACGTCCTGACTTTC. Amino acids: CASSSWDRAFSGANVLTF.

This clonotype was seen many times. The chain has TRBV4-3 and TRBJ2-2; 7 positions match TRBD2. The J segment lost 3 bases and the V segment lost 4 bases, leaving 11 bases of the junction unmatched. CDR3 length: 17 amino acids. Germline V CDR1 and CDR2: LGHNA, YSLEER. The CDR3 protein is CASSPSGAGRDTGELFF. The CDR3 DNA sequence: TGCGCCAGCAGCCCTTCCGGGGCAGGGAGGGACACCGGGGAGCTGTTTTTT.

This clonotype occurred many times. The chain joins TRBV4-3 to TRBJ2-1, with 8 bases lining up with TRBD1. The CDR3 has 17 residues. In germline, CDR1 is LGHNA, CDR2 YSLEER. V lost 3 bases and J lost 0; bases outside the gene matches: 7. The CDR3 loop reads CASSQEPGGTSYNEQFF. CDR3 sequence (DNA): TGCGCCAGCAGCCAGGAGCCAGGGGGCACCTCCTACAATGAGCAGTTCTTC.

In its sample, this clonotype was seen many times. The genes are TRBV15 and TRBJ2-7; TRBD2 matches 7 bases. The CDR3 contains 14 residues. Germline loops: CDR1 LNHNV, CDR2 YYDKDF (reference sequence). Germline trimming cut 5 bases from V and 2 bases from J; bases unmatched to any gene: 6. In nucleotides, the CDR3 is TGTGCCACCAGCGACCAGGGACTAACCTACGAGCAGTACTTC. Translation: CATSDQGLTYEQYF. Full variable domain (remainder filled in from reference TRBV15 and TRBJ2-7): DAMVIQNPRYQVTQFGKPVTLSCSQTLNHNVMYWYQQKSSQAPKLLFHYYDKDFNNEADTPDNFQSRRPNTSFCFLDIRSPGLGDTAMYLCATSDQGLTYEQYFGPGTRLTVT.

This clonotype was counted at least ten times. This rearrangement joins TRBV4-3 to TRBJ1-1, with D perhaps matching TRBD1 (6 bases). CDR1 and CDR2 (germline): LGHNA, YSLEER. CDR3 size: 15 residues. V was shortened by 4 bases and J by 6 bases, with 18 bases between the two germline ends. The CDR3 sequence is CASSPYSQGGAEAFF. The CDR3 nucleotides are TGCGCCAGCAGCCCCTATTCACAGGGAGGAGCTGAAGCTTTCTTT.

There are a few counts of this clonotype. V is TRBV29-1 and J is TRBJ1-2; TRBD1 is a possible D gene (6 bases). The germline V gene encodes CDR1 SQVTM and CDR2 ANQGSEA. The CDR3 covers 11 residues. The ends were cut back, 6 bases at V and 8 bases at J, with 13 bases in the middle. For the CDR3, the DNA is TGCAGCGTGGTACAGGGTGTCGGCTACACCTTC. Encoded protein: CSVVQGVGYTF.

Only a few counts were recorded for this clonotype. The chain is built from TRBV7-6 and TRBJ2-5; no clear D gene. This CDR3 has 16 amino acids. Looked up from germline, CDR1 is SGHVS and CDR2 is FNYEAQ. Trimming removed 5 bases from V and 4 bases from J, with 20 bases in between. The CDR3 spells CASSQTVGPIGETQYF. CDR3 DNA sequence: TGTGCCAGCAGCCAAACAGTTGGACCAATTGGAGAGACCCAGTACTTC. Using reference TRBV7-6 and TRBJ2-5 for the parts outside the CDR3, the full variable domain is GAGVSQSPRYKVTKRGQDVALRCDPISGHVSLYWYRQALGQGPEFLTYFNYEAQQDKSGLPNDRFSAERPEGSISTLTIQRTEQRDSAMYRCASSQTVGPIGETQYFGPGTRLLVL.

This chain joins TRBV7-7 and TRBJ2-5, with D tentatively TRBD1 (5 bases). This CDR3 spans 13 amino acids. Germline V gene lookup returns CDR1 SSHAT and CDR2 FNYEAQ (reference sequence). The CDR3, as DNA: TGTGCTAGTGAGACAGAGTACCAAGAGACCCAGTACTTC. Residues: CASETEYQETQYF.

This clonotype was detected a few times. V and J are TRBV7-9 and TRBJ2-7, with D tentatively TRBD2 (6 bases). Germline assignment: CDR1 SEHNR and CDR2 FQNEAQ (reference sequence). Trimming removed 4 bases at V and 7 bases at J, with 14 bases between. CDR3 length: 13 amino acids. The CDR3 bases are TGTGCCAGCAGCTCTGACGGGGGACGTGAGCAGTACTTC. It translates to CASSSDGGREQYF. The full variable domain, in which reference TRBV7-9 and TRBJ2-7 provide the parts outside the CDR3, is DTGVSQNPRHKITKRGQNVTFRCDPISEHNRLYWYRQTLGQGPEFLTYFQNEAQLEKSRLLSDRFSAERPKGSFSTLEIQRTEQGDSAMYLCASSSDGGREQYFGPGTRLTVT.

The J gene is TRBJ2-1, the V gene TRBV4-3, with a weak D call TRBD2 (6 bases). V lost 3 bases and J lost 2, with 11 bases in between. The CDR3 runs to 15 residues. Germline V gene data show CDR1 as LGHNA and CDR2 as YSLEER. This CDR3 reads CASSQERAAYNEQFF. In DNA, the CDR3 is TGCGCCAGCAGCCAGGAGCGGGCAGCCTACAATGAGCAGTTCTTC.

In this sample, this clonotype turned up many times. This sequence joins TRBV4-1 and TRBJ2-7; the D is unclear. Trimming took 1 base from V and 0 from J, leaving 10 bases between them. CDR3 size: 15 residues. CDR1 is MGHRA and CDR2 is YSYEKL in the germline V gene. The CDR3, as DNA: TGCGCCAGCAGCCAAGTAGCTGGCAGCTCCTACGAGCAGTACTTC. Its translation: CASSQVAGSSYEQYF.

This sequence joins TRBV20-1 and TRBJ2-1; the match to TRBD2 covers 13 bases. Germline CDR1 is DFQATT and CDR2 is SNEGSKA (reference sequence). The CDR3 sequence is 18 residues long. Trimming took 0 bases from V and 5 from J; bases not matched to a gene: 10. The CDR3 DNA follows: TGCAGTGCTAGAGATCTCGGCTCTGGGACTAGCGGGAACAATGAGCAGTTCTTC. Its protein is CSARDLGSGTSGNNEQFF.

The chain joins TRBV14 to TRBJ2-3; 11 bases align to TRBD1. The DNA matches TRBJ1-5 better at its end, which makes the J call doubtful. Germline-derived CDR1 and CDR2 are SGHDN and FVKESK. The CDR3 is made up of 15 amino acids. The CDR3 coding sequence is TGTGCCAGCAGCCCCTTCGGACAGGGGGCAGATACGCAGCATTTT. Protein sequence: CASSPFGQGADTQHF.

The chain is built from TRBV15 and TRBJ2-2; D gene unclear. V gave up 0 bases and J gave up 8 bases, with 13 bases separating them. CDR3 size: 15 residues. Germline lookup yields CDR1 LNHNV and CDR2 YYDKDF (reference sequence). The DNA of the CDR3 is TGTGCCACCAGCAGAGATTTGGGATCTGCGGGGGAGCTGTTTTTT. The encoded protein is CATSRDLGSAGELFF.

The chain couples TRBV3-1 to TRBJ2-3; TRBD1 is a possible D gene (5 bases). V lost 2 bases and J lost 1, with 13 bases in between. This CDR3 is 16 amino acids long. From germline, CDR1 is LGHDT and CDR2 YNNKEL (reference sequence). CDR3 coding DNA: TGTGCCAGCAGCCAATACGGACAAATAGGCACAGATACGCAGTATTTT. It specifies CASSQYGQIGTDTQYF.

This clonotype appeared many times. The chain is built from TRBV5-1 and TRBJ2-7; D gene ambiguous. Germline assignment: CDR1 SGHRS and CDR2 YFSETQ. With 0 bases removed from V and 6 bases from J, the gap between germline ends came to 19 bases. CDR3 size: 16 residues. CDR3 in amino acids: CASSLDGRINEIEQYF. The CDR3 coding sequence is TGCGCCAGCAGCTTGGATGGACGGATTAATGAGATCGAGCAGTACTTC.

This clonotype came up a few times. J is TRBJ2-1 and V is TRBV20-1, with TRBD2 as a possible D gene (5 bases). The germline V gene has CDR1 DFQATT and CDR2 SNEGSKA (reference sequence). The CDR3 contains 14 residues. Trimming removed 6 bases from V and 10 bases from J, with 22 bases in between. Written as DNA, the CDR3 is TGCAGTGCCGAGGTACTAGGCCCGGAAGAAGAGCAGTTCTTC. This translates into CSAEVLGPEEEQFF.